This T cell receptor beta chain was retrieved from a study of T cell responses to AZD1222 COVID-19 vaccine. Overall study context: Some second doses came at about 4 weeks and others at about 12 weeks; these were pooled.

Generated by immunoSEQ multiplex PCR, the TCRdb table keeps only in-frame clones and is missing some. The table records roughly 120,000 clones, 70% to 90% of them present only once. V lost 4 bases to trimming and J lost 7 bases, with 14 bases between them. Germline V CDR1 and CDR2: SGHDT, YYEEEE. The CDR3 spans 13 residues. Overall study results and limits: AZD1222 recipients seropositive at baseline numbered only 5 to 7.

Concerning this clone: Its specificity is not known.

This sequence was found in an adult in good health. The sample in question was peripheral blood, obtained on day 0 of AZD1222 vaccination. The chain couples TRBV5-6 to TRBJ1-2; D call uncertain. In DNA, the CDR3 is TGTGCCAGCAGCCCCCGTCTCTCGGGTGGCTACACCTTC. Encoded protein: CASSPRLSGGYTF.